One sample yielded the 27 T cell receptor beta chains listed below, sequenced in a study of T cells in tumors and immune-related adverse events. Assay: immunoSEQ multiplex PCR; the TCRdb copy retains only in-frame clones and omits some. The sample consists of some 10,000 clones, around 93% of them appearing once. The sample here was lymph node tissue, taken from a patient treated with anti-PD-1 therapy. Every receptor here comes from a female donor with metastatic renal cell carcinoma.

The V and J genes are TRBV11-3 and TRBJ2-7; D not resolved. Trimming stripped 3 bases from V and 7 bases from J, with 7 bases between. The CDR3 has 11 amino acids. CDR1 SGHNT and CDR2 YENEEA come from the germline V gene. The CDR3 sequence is CASSFVGEQYF. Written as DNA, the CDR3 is TGTGCCAGCAGCTTCGTAGGAGAGCAGTACTTC.

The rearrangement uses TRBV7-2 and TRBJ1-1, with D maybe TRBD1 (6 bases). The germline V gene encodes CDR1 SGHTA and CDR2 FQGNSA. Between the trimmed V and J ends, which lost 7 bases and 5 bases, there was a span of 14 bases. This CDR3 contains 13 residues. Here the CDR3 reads CASTSTGSTEAFF. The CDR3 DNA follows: TGTGCCAGCACCAGTACAGGGAGTACTGAAGCTTTCTTT.

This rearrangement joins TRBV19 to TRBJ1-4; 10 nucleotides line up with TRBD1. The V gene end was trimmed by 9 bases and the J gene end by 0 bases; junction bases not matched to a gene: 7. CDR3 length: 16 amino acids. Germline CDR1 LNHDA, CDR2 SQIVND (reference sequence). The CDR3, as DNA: TGTGCCAGCGGGGACAGGGGAGGGGCAACTAATGAAAAACTGTTTTTT. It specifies CASGDRGGATNEKLFF.

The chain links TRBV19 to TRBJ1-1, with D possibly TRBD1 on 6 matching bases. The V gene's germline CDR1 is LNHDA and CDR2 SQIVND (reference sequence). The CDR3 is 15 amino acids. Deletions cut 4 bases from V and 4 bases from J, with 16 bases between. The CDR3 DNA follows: TGTGCCAGTAGTACGCCGGGGGCTGGGGGCACTGAAGCTTTCTTT. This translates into CASSTPGAGGTEAFF.

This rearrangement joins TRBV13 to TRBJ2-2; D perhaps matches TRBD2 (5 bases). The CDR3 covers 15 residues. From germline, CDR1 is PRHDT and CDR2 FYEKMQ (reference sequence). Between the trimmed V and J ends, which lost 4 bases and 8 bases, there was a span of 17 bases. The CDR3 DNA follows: TGTGCCAGCAGCTACCTGAGGGCGACGGTAGGGGAGCTGTTTTTT. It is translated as CASSYLRATVGELFF.

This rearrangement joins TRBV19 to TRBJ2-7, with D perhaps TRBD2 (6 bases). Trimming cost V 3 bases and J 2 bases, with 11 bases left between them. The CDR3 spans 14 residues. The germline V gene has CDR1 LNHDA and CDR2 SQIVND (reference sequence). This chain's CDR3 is CASSMAGLPYEQYF. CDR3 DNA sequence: TGTGCCAGTAGTATGGCGGGACTTCCCTACGAGCAGTACTTC.

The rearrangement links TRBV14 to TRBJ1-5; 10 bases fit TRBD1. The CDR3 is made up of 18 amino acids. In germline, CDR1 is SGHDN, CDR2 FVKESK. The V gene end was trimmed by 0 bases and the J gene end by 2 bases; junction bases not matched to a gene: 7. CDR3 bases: TGTGCCAGCAGCCAAGATTCGGAGGGGACAGGGGGCAATCAGCCCCAGCATTTT. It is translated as CASSQDSEGTGGNQPQHF. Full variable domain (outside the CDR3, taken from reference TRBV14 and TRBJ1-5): EAGVTQFPSHSVIEKGQTVTLRCDPISGHDNLYWYRRVMGKEIKFLLHFVKESKQDESGMPNNRFLAERTGGTYSTLKVQPAELEDSGVYFCASSQDSEGTGGNQPQHFGDGTRLSIL.

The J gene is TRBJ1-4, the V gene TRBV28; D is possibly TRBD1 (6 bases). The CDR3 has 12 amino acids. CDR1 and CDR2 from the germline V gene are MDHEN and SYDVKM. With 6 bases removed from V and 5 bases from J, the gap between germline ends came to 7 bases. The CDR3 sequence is CASRTGNEKLFF. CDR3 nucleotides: TGTGCCAGCAGGACAGGAAATGAAAAACTGTTTTTT.

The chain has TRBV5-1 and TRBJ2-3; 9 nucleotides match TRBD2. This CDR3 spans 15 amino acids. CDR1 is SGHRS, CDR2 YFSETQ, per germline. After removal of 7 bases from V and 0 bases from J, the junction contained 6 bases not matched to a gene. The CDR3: CASGREGQSTDTQYF. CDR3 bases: TGCGCCAGCGGGCGGGAGGGCCAAAGCACAGATACGCAGTATTTT.

DNA of the CDR3: TGTGCCAGCAGTCGGGTACCAGAAAACTATGGCTACACCTTC. Translated: CASSRVPENYGYTF. The rearrangement joins TRBV6-5 to TRBJ1-2; D call uncertain. CDR3 size: 14 residues. CDR1 is MNHEY and CDR2 is SVGAGI in the germline V gene. With 5 bases removed from V and 2 bases from J, the gap between germline ends came to 12 bases.

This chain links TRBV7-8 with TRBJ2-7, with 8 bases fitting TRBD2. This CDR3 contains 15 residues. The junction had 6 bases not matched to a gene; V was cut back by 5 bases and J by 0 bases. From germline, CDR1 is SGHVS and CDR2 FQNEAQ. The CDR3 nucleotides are TGTGCCAGCAGCGCCCGGCTAGCGGGCTCCTACGAGCAGTACTTC. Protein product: CASSARLAGSYEQYF.

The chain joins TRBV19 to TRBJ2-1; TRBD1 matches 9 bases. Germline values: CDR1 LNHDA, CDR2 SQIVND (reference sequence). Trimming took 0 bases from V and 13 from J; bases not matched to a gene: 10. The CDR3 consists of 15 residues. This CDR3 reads CASSIEGRGTGQQFF. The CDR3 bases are TGTGCCAGTAGTATAGAGGGACGAGGGACAGGGCAACAGTTCTTC.

CDR3 sequence (DNA): TGCGCCAGCAGGGCAGGGGTGTTCCCCTACGAGCAGTACTTC. It translates to CASRAGVFPYEQYF. The chain couples TRBV4-1 to TRBJ2-7; D might be TRBD1 (6 bases). The CDR3 runs to 14 residues. Germline values: CDR1 MGHRA, CDR2 YSYEKL. V dropped 6 bases and J dropped 2 bases, with 14 bases sitting between them.

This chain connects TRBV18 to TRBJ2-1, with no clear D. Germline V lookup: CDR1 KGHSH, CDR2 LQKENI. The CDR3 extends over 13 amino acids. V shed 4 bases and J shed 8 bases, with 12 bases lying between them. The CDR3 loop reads CASSRDDGDEQFF. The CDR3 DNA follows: TGTGCCAGCTCACGGGATGACGGCGATGAGCAGTTCTTC.

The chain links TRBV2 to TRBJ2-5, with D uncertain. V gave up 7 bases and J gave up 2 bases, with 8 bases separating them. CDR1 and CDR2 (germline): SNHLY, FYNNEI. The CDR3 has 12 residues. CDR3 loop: CASTATQETQYF. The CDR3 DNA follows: TGTGCCAGCACAGCCACGCAAGAGACCCAGTACTTC.

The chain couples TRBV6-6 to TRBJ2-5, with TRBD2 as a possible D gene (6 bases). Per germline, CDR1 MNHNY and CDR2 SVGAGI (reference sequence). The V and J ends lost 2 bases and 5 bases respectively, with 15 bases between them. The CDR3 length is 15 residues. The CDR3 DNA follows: TGTGCCAGCAGTTACGGAGCGGGTCCTGGGGAGACCCAGTACTTC. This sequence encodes CASSYGAGPGETQYF.

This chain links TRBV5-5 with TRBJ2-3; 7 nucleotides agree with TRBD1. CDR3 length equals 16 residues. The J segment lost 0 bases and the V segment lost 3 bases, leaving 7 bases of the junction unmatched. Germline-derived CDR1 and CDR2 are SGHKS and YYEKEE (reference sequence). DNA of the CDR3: TGTGCCAGCAGCTCTCCGGGACAGACCAGCACAGATACGCAGTATTTT. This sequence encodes CASSSPGQTSTDTQYF.

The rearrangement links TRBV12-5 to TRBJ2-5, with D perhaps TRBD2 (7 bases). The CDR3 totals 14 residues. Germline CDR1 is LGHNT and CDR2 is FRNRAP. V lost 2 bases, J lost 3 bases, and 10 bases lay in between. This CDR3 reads CASGLRGGEETQYF. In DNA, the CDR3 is TGTGCTAGTGGTTTGAGGGGGGGGGAAGAGACCCAGTACTTC.

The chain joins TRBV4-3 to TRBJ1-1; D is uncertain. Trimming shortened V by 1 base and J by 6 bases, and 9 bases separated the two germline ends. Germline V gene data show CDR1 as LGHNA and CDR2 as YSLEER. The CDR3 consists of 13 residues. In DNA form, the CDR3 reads TGCGCCAGCAGCCAAGTATTGGTCTCTGAAGCTTTCTTT. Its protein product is CASSQVLVSEAFF.

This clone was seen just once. The CDR3 reads CASSVGLAVSTDTQYF. The DNA of the CDR3 is TGTGCCAGCAGCGTAGGGTTAGCGGTAAGCACAGATACGCAGTATTTT. The chain joins TRBV9 to TRBJ2-3, with D perhaps TRBD2 (6 bases). The germline V and J ends were trimmed by 0 bases and 0 bases, with 11 bases remaining between them. Germline V CDR1 and CDR2: SGDLS, YYNGEE. This CDR3 spans 16 amino acids. The full variable domain, in which reference TRBV9 and TRBJ2-3 provide the parts outside the CDR3, is DSGVTQTPKHLITATGQRVTLRCSPRSGDLSVYWYQQSLDQGLQFLIQYYNGEERAKGNILERFSAQQFPDLHSELNLSSLELGDSALYFCASSVGLAVSTDTQYFGPGTRLTVL.

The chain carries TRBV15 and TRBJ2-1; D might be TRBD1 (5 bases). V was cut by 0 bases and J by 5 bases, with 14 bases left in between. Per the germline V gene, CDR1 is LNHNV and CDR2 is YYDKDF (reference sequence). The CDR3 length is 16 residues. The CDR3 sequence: CATSRDPLGVDNEQFF. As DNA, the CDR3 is TGTGCCACCAGCAGAGATCCGCTAGGGGTGGACAATGAGCAGTTCTTC.

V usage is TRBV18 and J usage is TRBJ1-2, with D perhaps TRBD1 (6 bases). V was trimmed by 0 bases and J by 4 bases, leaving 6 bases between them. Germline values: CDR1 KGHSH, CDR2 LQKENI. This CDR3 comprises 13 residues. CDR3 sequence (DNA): TGTGCCAGCTCACCACCAGGGGGCTATGGCTACACCTTC. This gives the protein CASSPPGGYGYTF.

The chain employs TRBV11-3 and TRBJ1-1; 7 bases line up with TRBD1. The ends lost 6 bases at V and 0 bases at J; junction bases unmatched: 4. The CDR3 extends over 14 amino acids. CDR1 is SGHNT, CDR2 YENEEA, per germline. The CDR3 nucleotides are TGTGCCAGCAGTCAGGGGGTGTTGAACACTGAAGCTTTCTTT. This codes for CASSQGVLNTEAFF.

CDR3 residues: CASSLSGQTNTEAFF. For the CDR3, the DNA is TGCGCCAGCAGCTTGAGCGGTCAGACTAACACTGAAGCTTTCTTT. The chain carries TRBV5-1 and TRBJ1-1; D is ambiguous. V was pared by 1 base and J by 2 bases, with 12 bases between. This CDR3 region has 15 residues. Germline V gene data show CDR1 as SGHRS and CDR2 as YFSETQ.

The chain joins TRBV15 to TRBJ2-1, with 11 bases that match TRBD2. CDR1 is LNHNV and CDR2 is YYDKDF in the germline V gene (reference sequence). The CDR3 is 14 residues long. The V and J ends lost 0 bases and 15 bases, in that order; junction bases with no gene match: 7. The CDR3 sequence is CATSRDLGTSGLFF. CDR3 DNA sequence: TGTGCCACCAGCAGAGACCTCGGGACTAGCGGTTTGTTCTTC.

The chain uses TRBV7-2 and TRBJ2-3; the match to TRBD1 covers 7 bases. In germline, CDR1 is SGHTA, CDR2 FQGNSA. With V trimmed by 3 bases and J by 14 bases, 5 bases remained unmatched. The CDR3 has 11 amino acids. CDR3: CASSFGQVMYF. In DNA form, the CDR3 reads TGTGCCAGCAGCTTCGGACAGGTCATGTATTTT. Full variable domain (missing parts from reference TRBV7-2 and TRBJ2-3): GAGVSQSPSNKVTEKGKDVELRCDPISGHTALYWYRQSLGQGLEFLIYFQGNSAPDKSGLPSDRFSAERTGGSVSTLTIQRTQQEDSAVYLCASSFGQVMYFGPGTRLTVL.

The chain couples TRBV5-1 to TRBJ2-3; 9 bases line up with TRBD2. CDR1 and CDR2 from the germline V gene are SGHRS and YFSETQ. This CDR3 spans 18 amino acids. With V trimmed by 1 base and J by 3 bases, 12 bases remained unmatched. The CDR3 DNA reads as TGCGCCAGCAGCTTGAGAGTCGGTAGCGGGGGAGGTACAGATACGCAGTATTTT. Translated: CASSLRVGSGGGTDTQYF.